These T cell receptor beta chains were read from a single sample in a study of blood T cell repertoires in COVID-19. Method: immunoSEQ multiplex PCR; TCRdb's copy keeps in-frame clones and lacks some. In the table there are about 13,000 clones, 80% to 90% of which are singletons. Specimen: peripheral blood. The receptors here all came from a man older than 75 with acute or convalescent COVID-19. The CDR3 runs from the conserved cysteine through the conserved F or W. The order of the fields is clone size, V gene, J gene, CDR3 protein. Clone size, where shown, is once, few, many, or a class for clones that have expanded.

clone size: NA
V gene: TRBV6-5
J gene: TRBJ1-2
CDR3 protein: CASSYSGTSYGYTF

clone size: NA
V gene: TRBV27
J gene: TRBJ1-2
CDR3 protein: CATKPSGGVRGYGYTF

clone size: NA
V gene: TRBV4-2
J gene: TRBJ2-1
CDR3 protein: CASAGGGGHYNEQFF

clone size: NA
V gene: TRBV2
J gene: TRBJ2-2
CDR3 protein: CASSNGPPDTGELFF

clone size: NA
V gene: TRBV7-3
J gene: TRBJ1-1
CDR3 protein: CASSLTGRGTEAFF

clone size: NA
V gene: TRBV7-3
J gene: TRBJ2-5
CDR3 protein: CASSSGTSGSETQYF

clone size: NA
V gene: TRBV7-9
J gene: TRBJ2-7
CDR3 protein: CASSPTGEGSYEQYF

clone size: NA
V gene: TRBV27
J gene: TRBJ1-6
CDR3 protein: CASSSGTSSYNSPLHF

clone size: NA
V gene: TRBV5-8
J gene: TRBJ1-1
CDR3 protein: CASSLAGRDRTEAFF

clone size: NA
V gene: TRBV18
J gene: TRBJ1-4
CDR3 protein: CASFRTVVNEKLFF

clone size: few
V gene: TRBV9
J gene: TRBJ1-3
CDR3 protein: CASSVVGTGAVTIYF

clone size: NA
V gene: TRBV7-7
J gene: TRBJ2-7
CDR3 protein: CASSLESGSNYEQYF

clone size: few
V gene: TRBV6-5
J gene: TRBJ1-1
CDR3 protein: CASSSDRLGKKAFF

clone size: NA
V gene: TRBV4-1
J gene: TRBJ2-1
CDR3 protein: CASSHGGGAGEQFF

clone size: NA
V gene: TRBV5-1
J gene: TRBJ2-5
CDR3 protein: CASSWGGQGQETQYF

clone size: NA
V gene: TRBV19
J gene: TRBJ2-3
CDR3 protein: CAVRSGTGFGMDTQYF

clone size: NA
V gene: TRBV5-4
J gene: TRBJ2-3
CDR3 protein: CASSLKAGGRSDTQYF

clone size: NA
V gene: TRBV10-3
J gene: TRBJ2-5
CDR3 protein: CAISYRGQETQYF

clone size: NA
V gene: TRBV11-3
J gene: TRBJ1-1
CDR3 protein: CASSLSGDTEAFF

clone size: NA
V gene: TRBV5-1
J gene: TRBJ1-2
CDR3 protein: CASSLETGFSYGYTF

clone size: NA
V gene: TRBV5-1
J gene: TRBJ2-5
CDR3 protein: CASSSSGLAGANHF

clone size: once
V gene: TRBV6-2/TRBV6-3
J gene: TRBJ2-3
CDR3 protein: CASSYGGGRGDTQYF

clone size: NA
V gene: TRBV11-1
J gene: TRBJ1-2
CDR3 protein: CASSRDSFYGYTF

clone size: NA
V gene: TRBV29-1
J gene: TRBJ2-5
CDR3 protein: CSSMAAPRETQYF

clone size: NA
V gene: TRBV6-5
J gene: TRBJ1-6
CDR3 protein: CASSYSALSNSPLHF

clone size: NA
V gene: TRBV18
J gene: TRBJ2-5
CDR3 protein: CASSPPGTGLTKTQYF

clone size: NA
V gene: TRBV6-5
J gene: TRBJ1-1
CDR3 protein: CASESGHSNTEAFF

clone size: NA
V gene: TRBV9
J gene: TRBJ1-3
CDR3 protein: CASNRDSGNTIYF

clone size: NA
V gene: TRBV7-9
J gene: TRBJ1-1
CDR3 protein: CASSFTGMVAEAFF

clone size: NA
V gene: TRBV3-1/TRBV3-2
J gene: TRBJ2-7
CDR3 protein: CASSQEIGGGDYEQYF

clone size: NA
V gene: TRBV6-5
J gene: TRBJ2-1
CDR3 protein: CASSTGWGTNEQFF

clone size: NA
V gene: TRBV29-1
J gene: TRBJ2-7
CDR3 protein: CSVVGTVGPQYF